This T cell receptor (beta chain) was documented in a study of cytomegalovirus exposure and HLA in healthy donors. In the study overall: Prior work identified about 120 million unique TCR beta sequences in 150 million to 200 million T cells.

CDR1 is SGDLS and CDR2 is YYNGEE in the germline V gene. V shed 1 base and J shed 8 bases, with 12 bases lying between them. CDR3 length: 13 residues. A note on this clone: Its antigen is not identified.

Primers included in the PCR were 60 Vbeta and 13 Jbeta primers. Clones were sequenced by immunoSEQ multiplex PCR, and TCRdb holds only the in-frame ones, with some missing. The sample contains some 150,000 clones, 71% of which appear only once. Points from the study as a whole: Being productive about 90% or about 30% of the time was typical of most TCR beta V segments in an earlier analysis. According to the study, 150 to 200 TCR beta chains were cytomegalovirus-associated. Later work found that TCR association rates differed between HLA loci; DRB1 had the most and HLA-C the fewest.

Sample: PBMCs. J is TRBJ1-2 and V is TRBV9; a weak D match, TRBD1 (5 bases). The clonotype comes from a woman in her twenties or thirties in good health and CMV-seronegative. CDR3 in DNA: TGTGCCAGCAGCGTAAGGGACTCCGTAGGCTACACCTTC. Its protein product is CASSVRDSVGYTF.